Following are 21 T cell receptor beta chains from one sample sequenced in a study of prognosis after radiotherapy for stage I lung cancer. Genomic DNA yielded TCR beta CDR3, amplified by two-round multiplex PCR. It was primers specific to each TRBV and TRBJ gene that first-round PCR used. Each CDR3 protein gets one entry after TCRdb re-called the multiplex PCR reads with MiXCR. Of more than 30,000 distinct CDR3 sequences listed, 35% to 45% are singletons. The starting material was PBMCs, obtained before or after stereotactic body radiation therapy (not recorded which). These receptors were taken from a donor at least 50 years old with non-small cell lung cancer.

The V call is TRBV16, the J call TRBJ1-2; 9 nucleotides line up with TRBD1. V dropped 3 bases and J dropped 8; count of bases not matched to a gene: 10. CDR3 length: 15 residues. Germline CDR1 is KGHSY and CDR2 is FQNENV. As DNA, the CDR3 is TGTGCCAGCAGCCAGAAATGGACAGGGGCTTTGGGCTACACCTTC. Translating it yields CASSQKWTGALGYTF.

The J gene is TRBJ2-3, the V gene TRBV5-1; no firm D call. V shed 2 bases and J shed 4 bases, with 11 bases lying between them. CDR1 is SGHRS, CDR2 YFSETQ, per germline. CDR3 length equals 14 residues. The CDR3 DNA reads TGCGCCAGCAGCTTTTACCTCTTCGCAGATACGCAGTATTTT. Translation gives CASSFYLFADTQYF.

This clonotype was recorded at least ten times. The CDR3 spells CASTGQGMNTEAFF. The CDR3 coding sequence is TGTGCCAGCACCGGACAGGGAATGAACACTGAAGCTTTCTTT. J is TRBJ1-1 and V is TRBV3-1; 8 bases map to TRBD1. The J segment lost 0 bases and the V segment lost 7 bases, leaving 4 bases of the junction unmatched. CDR3 length: 14 amino acids. Germline V gene sequence: CDR1 LGHDT, CDR2 YNNKEL (reference sequence). The complete variable domain, with remaining parts taken from reference TRBV3-1 and TRBJ1-1, reads DTAVSQTPKYLVTQMGNDKSIKCEQNLGHDTMYWYKQDSKKFLKIMFSYNNKELIINETVPNRFSPKSPDKAHLNLHINSLELGDSAVYFCASTGQGMNTEAFFGQGTRLTVV.

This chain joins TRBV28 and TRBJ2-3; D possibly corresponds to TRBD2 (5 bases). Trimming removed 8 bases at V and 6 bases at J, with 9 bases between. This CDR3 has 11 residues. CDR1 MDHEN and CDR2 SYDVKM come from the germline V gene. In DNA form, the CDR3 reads TGTGCCAGCCGGGGTTTCGATACGCAGTATTTT. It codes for CASRGFDTQYF.

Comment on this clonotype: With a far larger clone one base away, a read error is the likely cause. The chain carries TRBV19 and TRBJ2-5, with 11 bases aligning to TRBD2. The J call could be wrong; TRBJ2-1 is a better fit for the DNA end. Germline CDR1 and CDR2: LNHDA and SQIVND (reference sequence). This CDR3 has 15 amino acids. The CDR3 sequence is CASSIDSGRENEQFF. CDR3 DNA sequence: TGTGCCAGTAGTATTGATAGCGGGAGGGAAAATGAGCAGTTCTTC.

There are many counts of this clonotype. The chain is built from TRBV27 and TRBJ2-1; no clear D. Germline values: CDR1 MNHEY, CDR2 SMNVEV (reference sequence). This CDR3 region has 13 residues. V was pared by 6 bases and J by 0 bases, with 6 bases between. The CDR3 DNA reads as TGTGCCAGCAGGGGCAGCTCCTACAATGAGCAGTTCTTC. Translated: CASRGSSYNEQFF.

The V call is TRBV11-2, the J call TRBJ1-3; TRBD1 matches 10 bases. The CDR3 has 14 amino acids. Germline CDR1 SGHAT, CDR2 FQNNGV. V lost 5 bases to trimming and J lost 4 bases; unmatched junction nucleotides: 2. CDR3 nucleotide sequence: TGTGCCAGCAGCCAGGGACAGGGGGGAAACACCATATATTTT. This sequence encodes CASSQGQGGNTIYF. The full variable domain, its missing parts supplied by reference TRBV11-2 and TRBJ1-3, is EAGVAQSPRYKIIEKRQSVAFWCNPISGHATLYWYQQILGQGPKLLIQFQNNGVVDDSQLPKDRFSAERLKGVDSTLKIQPAKLEDSAVYLCASSQGQGGNTIYFGEGSWLTVV.

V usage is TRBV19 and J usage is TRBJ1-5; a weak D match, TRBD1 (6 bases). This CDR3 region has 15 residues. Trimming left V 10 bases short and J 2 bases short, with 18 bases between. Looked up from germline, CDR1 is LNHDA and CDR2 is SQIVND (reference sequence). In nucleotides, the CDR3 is TGTGCCATCAGTATAGCATCAGGGGGCAATCAGCCCCAGCATTTT. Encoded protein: CAISIASGGNQPQHF.

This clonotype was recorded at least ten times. The CDR3 is CASRSYNFRGGNNEQFF. In nucleotides, the CDR3 is TGTGCCAGCAGGTCTTACAATTTCAGGGGTGGCAACAATGAGCAGTTCTTC. V and J are TRBV12-3 or TRBV12-4 and TRBJ2-1; D is possibly TRBD1 (6 bases). This CDR3 is built from 17 residues. V lost 6 bases and J 5 bases, leaving 23 bases between the germline ends.

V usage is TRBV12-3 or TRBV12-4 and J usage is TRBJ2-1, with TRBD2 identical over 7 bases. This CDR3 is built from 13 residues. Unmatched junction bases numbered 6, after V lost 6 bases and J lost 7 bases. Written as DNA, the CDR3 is TGTGCCAGCAGCAAGCGGGAATTAAATGAGCAGTTCTTC. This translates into CASSKRELNEQFF.

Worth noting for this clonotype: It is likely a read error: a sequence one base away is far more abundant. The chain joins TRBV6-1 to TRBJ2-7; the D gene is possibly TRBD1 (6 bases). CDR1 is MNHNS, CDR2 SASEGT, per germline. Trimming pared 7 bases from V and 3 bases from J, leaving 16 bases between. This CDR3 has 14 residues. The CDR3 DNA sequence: TGTGCCAGCATTTGGGGGACATACCACTACGAGCAGTACTTC. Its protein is CASIWGTYHYEQYF.

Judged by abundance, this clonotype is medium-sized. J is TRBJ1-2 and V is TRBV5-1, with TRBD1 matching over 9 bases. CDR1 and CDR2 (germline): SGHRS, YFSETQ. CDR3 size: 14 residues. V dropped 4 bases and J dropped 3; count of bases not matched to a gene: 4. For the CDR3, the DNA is TGCGCCAGCAGCGCCCGGACAGGGGACTATGGCTACACCTTC. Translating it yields CASSARTGDYGYTF. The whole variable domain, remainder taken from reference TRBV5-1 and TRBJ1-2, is KAGVTQTPRYLIKTRGQQVTLSCSPISGHRSVSWYQQTPGQGLQFLFEYFSETQRNKGNFPGRFSGRQFSNSRSEMNVSTLELGDSALYLCASSARTGDYGYTFGSGTRLTVV.

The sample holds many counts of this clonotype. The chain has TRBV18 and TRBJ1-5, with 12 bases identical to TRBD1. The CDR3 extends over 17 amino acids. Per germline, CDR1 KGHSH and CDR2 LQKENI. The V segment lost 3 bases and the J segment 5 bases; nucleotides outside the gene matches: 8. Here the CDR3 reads CASSPRSGQGADQPQHF. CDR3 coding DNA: TGTGCCAGCTCACCTCGCTCGGGACAGGGGGCTGATCAGCCCCAGCATTTT.

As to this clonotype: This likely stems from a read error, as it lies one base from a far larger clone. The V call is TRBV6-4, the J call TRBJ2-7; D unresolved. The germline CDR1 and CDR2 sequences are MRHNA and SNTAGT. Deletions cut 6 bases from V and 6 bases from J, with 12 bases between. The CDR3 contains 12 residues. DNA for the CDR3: TGTGCCAGCAGCACAGTGTACGCCGAGCAGTACTTC. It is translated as CASSTVYAEQYF.

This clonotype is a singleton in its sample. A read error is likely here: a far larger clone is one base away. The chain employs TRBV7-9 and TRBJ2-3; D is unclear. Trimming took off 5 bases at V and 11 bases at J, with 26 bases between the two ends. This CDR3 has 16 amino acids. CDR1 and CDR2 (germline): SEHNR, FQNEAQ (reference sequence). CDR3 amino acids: CASSAQRITDQIGQYF. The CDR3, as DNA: TGTGCCAGCAGCGCCCAGAGGATAACAGACCAGATAGGGCAGTATTTT.

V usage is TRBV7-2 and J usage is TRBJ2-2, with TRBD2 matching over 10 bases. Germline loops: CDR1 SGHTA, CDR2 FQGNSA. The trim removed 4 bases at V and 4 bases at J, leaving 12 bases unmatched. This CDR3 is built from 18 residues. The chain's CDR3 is CASSSQLGSGRATGELFF. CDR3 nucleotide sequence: TGTGCCAGCAGCTCCCAACTTGGGAGCGGGAGGGCCACCGGGGAGCTGTTTTTT.

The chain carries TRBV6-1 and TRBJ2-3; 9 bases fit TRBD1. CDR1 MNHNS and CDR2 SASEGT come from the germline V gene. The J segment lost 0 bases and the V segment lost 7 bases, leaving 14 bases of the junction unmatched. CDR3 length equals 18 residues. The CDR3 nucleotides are TGTGCCAGCAACGTGTCCCTCTCCGGGACAGGGAGCACAGATACGCAGTATTTT. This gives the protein CASNVSLSGTGSTDTQYF.

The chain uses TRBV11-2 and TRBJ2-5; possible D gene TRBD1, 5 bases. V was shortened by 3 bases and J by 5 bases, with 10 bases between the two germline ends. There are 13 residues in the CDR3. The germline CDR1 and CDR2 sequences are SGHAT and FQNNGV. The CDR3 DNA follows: TGTGCCAGCAGCTTCGGCAGGGTGGAGACCCAGTACTTC. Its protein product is CASSFGRVETQYF.

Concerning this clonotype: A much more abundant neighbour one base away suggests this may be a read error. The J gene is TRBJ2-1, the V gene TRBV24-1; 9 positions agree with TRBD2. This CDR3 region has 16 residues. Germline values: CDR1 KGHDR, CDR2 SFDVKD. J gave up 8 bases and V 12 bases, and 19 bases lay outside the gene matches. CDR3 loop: CAAIPSGAAGGHEQFF. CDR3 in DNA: TGTGCCGCCATACCATCCGGGGCAGCGGGAGGTCATGAGCAGTTCTTC.

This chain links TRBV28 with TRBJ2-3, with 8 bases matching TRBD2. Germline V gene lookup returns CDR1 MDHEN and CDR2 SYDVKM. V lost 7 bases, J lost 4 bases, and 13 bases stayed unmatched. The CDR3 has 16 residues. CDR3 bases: TGTGCCAGCACCGTTTTGGCGGGAGGATGCGCAGATACGCAGTATTTT. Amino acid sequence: CASTVLAGGCADTQYF.

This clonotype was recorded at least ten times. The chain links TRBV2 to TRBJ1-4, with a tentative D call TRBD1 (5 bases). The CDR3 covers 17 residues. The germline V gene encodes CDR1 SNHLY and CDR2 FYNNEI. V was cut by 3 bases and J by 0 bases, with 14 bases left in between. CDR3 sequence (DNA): TGTGCCAGCAGTGATTTATTTGGGGCCGCAACTAATGAAAAACTGTTTTTT. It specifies CASSDLFGAATNEKLFF. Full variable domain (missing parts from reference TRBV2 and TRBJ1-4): EPEVTQTPSHQVTQMGQEVILRCVPISNHLYFYWYRQILGQKVEFLVSFYNNEISEKSEIFDDQFSVERPDGSNFTLKIRSTKLEDSAMYFCASSDLFGAATNEKLFFGSGTQLSVL.